Listed below are T cell receptor beta chains from one sample, sequenced in a study of blood T cell repertoires in COVID-19. The repertoire was sequenced with immunoSEQ multiplex PCR; TCRdb's copy has only in-frame clones and lacks some. Of about 270,000 clones in the sample, under 90% were seen once. The sequenced sample was PBMCs or T cells enriched from blood (not recorded which). These receptors all come from a man aged 18 to 29 who had recovered from COVID-19. CDR3s include the opening cysteine and the closing phenylalanine or tryptophan. Each record gives: clone size, J gene, D gene, V gene, CDR3 protein, CDR3 DNA. The D gene is left open where the match is weak. Expanded clones are given a class, and other clones once, few, many or no size at all.

-,TRBJ1-5,-,TRBV5-1,CASSLGQENQPQHF,TGCGCCAGCAGCTTGGGACAGGAAAATCAGCCCCAGCATTTT
-,TRBJ2-7,TRBD2,TRBV12-5,CASGLVASGRISYEQYF,TGTGCTAGTGGTTTGGTAGCTAGCGGGAGAATCTCCTACGAGCAGTACTTC
-,TRBJ1-2,-,TRBV19,CASSTLPSGSNYGYTF,TGTGCCAGTAGTACCCTCCCCTCAGGGTCTAACTATGGCTACACCTTC
-,TRBJ2-3,TRBD2,TRBV11-2,CASSTRPTSGNTDTQYF,TGTGCCAGCAGCACCCGACCGACTAGCGGGAACACAGATACGCAGTATTTT
-,TRBJ1-1,-,TRBV6-5,CASSYSSTLNTEAFF,TGTGCCAGCAGTTACTCTAGCACACTGAACACTGAAGCTTTCTTT
once,TRBJ1-5,-,TRBV24-1,CATSDPNQPQHF,TGTGCCACCAGTGATCCTAATCAGCCCCAGCATTTT
-,TRBJ2-3,TRBD1,TRBV2,CASSEGQGGADTQYF,TGTGCCAGCAGTGAGGGACAGGGAGGGGCAGATACGCAGTATTTT
-,TRBJ2-1,-,TRBV27,CASSLTGEQFF,TGTGCCAGCAGCCTAACGGGTGAGCAGTTCTTC
-,TRBJ2-3,TRBD2,TRBV5-1,CASSLALAGSGDTQYF,TGCGCCAGCAGCTTGGCTCTAGCGGGGTCGGGCGATACGCAGTATTTT
-,TRBJ1-5,TRBD1,TRBV30,CAWGPGQGLNQPQHF,TGTGCCTGGGGACCGGGACAGGGGCTCAATCAGCCCCAGCATTTT
-,TRBJ1-2,TRBD1,TRBV11-3,CASSWKTGGAYGYTF,TGTGCCAGCAGCTGGAAGACAGGGGGCGCATATGGCTACACCTTC
few,TRBJ2-7,TRBD1,TRBV4-1,CASSQGDRGSYEQYF,TGCGCCAGCAGCCAAGGGGACAGGGGTTCTTACGAGCAGTACTTC
-,TRBJ1-2,-,TRBV28,CASSLFRYGYTF,TGTGCCAGCAGTTTATTCAGATATGGCTACACCTTC
-,TRBJ1-1,TRBD1,TRBV9,CASSVGDRGHTEAFF,TGTGCCAGCAGCGTAGGGGACAGGGGGCACACTGAAGCTTTCTTT
-,TRBJ2-1,-,TRBV3-1/TRBV3-2,CASSFSGSLQFF,TGTGCCAGCAGCTTTAGCGGTTCGTTGCAGTTCTTC
-,TRBJ1-1,-,TRBV2,CASSDAGQWAEAFF,TGTGCCAGCAGTGACGCCGGACAGTGGGCTGAAGCTTTCTTT
-,TRBJ2-5,TRBD1,TRBV5-1,CASSRHGQGGSETQYF,TGCGCCAGCAGCCGACATGGACAGGGTGGATCGGAGACCCAGTACTTC
-,TRBJ1-1,-,TRBV6-1,CASSEASENTEAFF,TGTGCCAGCAGTGAAGCGTCAGAGAACACTGAAGCTTTCTTT
-,TRBJ2-1,-,TRBV19,CASSIGEGNNEQFF,TGTGCCAGTAGTATCGGAGAAGGTAACAATGAGCAGTTCTTC